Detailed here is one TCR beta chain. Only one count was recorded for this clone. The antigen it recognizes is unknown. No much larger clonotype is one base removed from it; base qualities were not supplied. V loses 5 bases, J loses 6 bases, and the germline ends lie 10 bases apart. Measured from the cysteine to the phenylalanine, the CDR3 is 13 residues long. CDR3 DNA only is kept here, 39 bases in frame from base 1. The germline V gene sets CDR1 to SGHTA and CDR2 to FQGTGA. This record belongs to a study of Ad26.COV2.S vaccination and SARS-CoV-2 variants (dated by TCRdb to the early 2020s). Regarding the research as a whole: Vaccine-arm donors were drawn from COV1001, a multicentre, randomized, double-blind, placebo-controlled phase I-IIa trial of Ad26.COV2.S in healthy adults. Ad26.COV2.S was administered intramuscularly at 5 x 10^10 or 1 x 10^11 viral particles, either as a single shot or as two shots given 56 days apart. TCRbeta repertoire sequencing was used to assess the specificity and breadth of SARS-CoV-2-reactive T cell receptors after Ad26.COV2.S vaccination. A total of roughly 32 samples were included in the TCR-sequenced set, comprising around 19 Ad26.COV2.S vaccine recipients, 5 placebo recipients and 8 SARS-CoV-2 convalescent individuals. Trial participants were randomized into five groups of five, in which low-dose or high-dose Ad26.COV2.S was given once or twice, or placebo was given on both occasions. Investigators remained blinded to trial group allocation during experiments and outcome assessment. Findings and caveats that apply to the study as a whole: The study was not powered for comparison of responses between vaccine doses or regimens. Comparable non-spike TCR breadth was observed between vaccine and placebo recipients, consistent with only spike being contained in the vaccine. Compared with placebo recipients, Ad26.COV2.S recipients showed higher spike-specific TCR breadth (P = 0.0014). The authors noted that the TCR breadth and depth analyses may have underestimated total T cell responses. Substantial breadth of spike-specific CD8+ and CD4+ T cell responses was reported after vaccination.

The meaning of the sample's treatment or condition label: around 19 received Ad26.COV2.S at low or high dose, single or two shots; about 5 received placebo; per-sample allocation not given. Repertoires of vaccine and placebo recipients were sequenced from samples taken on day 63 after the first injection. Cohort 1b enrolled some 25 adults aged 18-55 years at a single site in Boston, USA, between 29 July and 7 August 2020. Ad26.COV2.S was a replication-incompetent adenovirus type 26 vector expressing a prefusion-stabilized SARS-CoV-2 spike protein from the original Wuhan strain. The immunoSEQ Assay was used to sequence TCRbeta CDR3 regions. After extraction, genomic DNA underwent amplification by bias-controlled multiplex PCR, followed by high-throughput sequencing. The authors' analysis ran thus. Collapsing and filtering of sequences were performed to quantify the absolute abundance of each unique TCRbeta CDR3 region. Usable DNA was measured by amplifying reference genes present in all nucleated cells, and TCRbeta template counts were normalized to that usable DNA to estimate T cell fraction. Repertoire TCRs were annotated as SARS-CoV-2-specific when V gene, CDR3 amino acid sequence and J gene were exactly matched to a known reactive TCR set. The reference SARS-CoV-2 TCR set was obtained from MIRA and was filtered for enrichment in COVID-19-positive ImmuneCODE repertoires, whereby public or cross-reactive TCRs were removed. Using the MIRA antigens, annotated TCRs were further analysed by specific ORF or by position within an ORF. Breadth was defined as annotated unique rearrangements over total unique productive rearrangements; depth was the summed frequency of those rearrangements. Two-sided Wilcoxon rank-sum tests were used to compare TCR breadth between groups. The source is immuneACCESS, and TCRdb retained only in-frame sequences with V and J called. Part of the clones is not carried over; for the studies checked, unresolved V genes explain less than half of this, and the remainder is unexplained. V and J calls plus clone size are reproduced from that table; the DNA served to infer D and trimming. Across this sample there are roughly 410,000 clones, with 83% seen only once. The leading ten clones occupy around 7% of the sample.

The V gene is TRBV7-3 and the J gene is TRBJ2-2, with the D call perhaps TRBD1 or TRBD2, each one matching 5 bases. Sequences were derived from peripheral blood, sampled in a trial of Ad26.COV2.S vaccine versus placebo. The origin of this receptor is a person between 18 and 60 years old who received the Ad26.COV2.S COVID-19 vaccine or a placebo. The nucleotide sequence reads TGTGCCAGCAGCCCCGGGGCTCCCGGGGAGCTGTTTTTT. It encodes CASSPGAPGELFF.